A selection of T cell receptor beta chains follows, all from one sample in a study of blood T cell repertoires in COVID-19. Profiling relied on immunoSEQ multiplex PCR, and the TCRdb table lists in-frame clones only, not all of them. Counted here are roughly 200,000 clones, about 85% occurring once; the ten biggest clones make up around 20%. Sequenced: PBMCs or T cells enriched from blood (not recorded which). Receptors originate from a man between 35 and 55 years old who had recovered from COVID-19. The CDR3 runs from the conserved cysteine through the conserved F or W. D genes are given only for firm matches. Part of the rows lack a size; the others show once, few, many or a class for expanded clones.

d_gene | j_gene | abundance | v_gene | CDR3nt | CDR3aa
TRBD2 | TRBJ2-2 | . | TRBV7-6 | TGTGCCAGCAACTCAGGTCGGGGGAGGGTGTTAGCGGGAGACTTAACCGGGGAGCTGTTTTTT | CASNSGRGRVLAGDLTGELFF
TRBD2 | TRBJ2-1 | . | TRBV14 | TGTGCCAGCAGCCAAGATCGACTAGCGGCCTACAATGAGCAGTTCTTC | CASSQDRLAAYNEQFF
. | TRBJ1-1 | . | TRBV19 | TGTGCCAGTAGTATTTACTCCTCTACCACTGAAGCTTTCTTT | CASSIYSSTTEAFF
. | TRBJ2-2 | . | TRBV24-1 | TGTGCCACCAGTTGGAGCGGGGAGCTGTTTTTT | CATSWSGELFF
TRBD1 | TRBJ2-3 | . | TRBV7-8 | TGTGCCAGCAGACCTCACCGGACAGGGGGCAGCACAGATACGCAGTATTTT | CASRPHRTGGSTDTQYF
. | TRBJ2-1 | once | TRBV10-3 | TGTGCCATCAGTGATCAGGGTTATGAGCAGTTCTTC | CAISDQGYEQFF
. | TRBJ1-2 | . | TRBV28 | TGTGCCAGCAGTTTGTACGGCGGCTATGGCTACACCTTC | CASSLYGGYGYTF
. | TRBJ1-4 | once | TRBV24-1 | TGTGCCACCAGTGATTTCAAGGGAGGTAATGAAAAACTGTTTTTT | CATSDFKGGNEKLFF
TRBD2 | TRBJ2-1 | . | TRBV28 | TGTGCCAGCAGTCACCGGACTAGCGCCAAGTCGAATGAGCAGTTCTTC | CASSHRTSAKSNEQFF
. | TRBJ1-1 | . | TRBV9 | TGTGCCAGCAGCGTAAGAGGGCAGCCGAACACTGAAGCTTTCTTT | CASSVRGQPNTEAFF
TRBD1 | TRBJ2-7 | . | TRBV5-4 | TGTGCCAGCAGCTTACCGGCAGGGGGTAAGAACGAGCAGTACTTC | CASSLPAGGKNEQYF
. | TRBJ1-3 | . | TRBV28 | TGTGCCAGCGGTATGGGAGGCGCCGCCTACTCTGGAAACACCATATATTTT | CASGMGGAAYSGNTIYF
. | TRBJ2-3 | once | TRBV27 | TGTGCCAGCAGTTTGTTCCTACCACCCCCGGAGGACGGGAGCGCAGATACGCAGTATTTT | CASSLFLPPPEDGSADTQYF
. | TRBJ1-3 | . | TRBV2 | TGTGCCAGCAGTGTCGCCAGAAGCTCTGGAAACACCATATATTTT | CASSVARSSGNTIYF
. | TRBJ2-3 | . | TRBV7-6 | TGTGCCAGCAGCTTCCAACAGGACCCCAGCACAGATACGCAGTATTTT | CASSFQQDPSTDTQYF
TRBD2 | TRBJ2-1 | . | TRBV6-2/TRBV6-3 | TGTGCCAGCAGTTACAGGGGGAGACTAGCGGGAACCTACAATGAGCAGTTCTTC | CASSYRGRLAGTYNEQFF
. | TRBJ2-5 | . | TRBV7-9 | TGTGCCAGCAGCTTAAATCCGGGGTTCCAAGAGACCCAGTACTTC | CASSLNPGFQETQYF
. | TRBJ2-5 | . | TRBV6-2/TRBV6-3 | TGTGCCAGCAGTTCCCAATTCTCGGGAGCGAGGATGACGGGAGAGACCCAGTACTTC | CASSSQFSGARMTGETQYF
TRBD1 | TRBJ1-2 | . | TRBV24-1 | TGTGCCACCAGTCTTTGGTCGGACAGGGTGGTCACAAACTATGGCTACACCTTC | CATSLWSDRVVTNYGYTF
. | TRBJ2-2 | few | TRBV4-2 | TGTGCCAGCAGCCGGACCGGGGAGAACACCGGGGAGCTGTTTTTT | CASSRTGENTGELFF
TRBD2 | TRBJ2-1 | . | TRBV19 | TGTGCCAGTAGTATAACATCCACGGGACTAGCAAGAGTCAATGAGCAGTTCTTC | CASSITSTGLARVNEQFF
. | TRBJ1-4 | . | TRBV14 | TGTGCCAGCAGCCAAGACTCAAGTAGAGAAAAACTGTTTTTT | CASSQDSSREKLFF
TRBD1 | TRBJ1-1 | . | TRBV3-1/TRBV3-2 | TGTGCCAGCAGCCCATCTACAGGGGGCACTGAAGCTTTCTTT | CASSPSTGGTEAFF
. | TRBJ2-1 | . | TRBV2 | TGTGCCAGCAGAGCAAATGAGCAGTTCTTC | CASRANEQFF
. | TRBJ1-1 | . | TRBV30 | TGTGCCTGGAGTGGACAGATGAACACTGAAGCTTTCTTT | CAWSGQMNTEAFF
. | TRBJ2-5 | . | TRBV9 | TGTGCCGGCAGCCATGGACAGCCACGCCAAGAGACCCAGTACTTC | CAGSHGQPRQETQYF
. | TRBJ2-2 | . | TRBV5-1 | TGCGCCAGTCGGGGGAACGGGGAGCTGTTTTTT | CASRGNGELFF
TRBD2 | TRBJ2-1 | . | TRBV7-9 | TGTGCCAGCAGCGGGGGGACTAGCGGATACAATGAGCAGTTCTTC | CASSGGTSGYNEQFF
TRBD1 | TRBJ2-7 | . | TRBV2 | TGTGCCGTCAGGGACAGTCCGTCCTACGAGCAGTACTTC | CAVRDSPSYEQYF
. | TRBJ2-1 | once | TRBV18 | TGTGCCAGCTCGTCCTCAGGCAATGAGCAGTTCTTC | CASSSSGNEQFF
TRBD2 | TRBJ2-1 | . | TRBV7-3 | TGTGCCAGCAGCTTGGGTCGGGAGGGCCTCTACAATGAGCAGTTCTTC | CASSLGREGLYNEQFF
TRBD1 | TRBJ2-7 | . | TRBV14 | TGTGCCAGCAGCCCAAACAGGGGGCAGTGGGACTACGAGCAGTACTTC | CASSPNRGQWDYEQYF
TRBD1 | TRBJ2-7 | . | TRBV5-1 | TGCGCCAGCAGCTTGACAGGGGGACTTTACGAGCAGTACTTC | CASSLTGGLYEQYF
. | TRBJ2-5 | . | TRBV5-6 | TGTGCCAGCAGTGATGGGGGCGGAGAGACCCAGTACTTC | CASSDGGGETQYF
. | TRBJ1-2 | . | TRBV19 | TGTGCCAGTAGTATTTCCCGTAACTATGGCTACACCTTC | CASSISRNYGYTF
. | TRBJ1-5 | . | TRBV5-1 | TGCGCCAGCAGCTTGTCAGGTCCCAATCAGCCCCAGCATTTT | CASSLSGPNQPQHF
. | TRBJ1-4 | once | TRBV6-1 | TGTGCCAGCAGTGTTCAGGAGGGATTTGCAACTAATGAAAAACTGTTTTTT | CASSVQEGFATNEKLFF
. | TRBJ2-5 | . | TRBV19 | TGTGCCAGTAGTATTCGCTCCAGAACAGGGCAAGAGACCCAGTACTTC | CASSIRSRTGQETQYF
TRBD1 | TRBJ1-5 | . | TRBV24-1 | TGTGCCACCAGTGATACGACAGGGAGGAATCAGCCCCAGCATTTT | CATSDTTGRNQPQHF
TRBD1 | TRBJ2-2 | . | TRBV19 | TGTGCCAGCCGACAGGGGCCCAACACCGGGGAGCTGTTTTTT | CASRQGPNTGELFF
TRBD1 | TRBJ1-6 | . | TRBV7-2 | TGTGCCAGCAGCCCCCAGGGGGCCAGCTCCTATAATTCACCCCTCCACTTT | CASSPQGASSYNSPLHF
. | TRBJ2-7 | . | TRBV7-9 | TGTGCCAGCAGCCCACACTACTACGAGCAGTACTTC | CASSPHYYEQYF
. | TRBJ1-3 | . | TRBV3-1/TRBV3-2 | TGTGCCAGCAGCCAAGGAGGGGGCTCTGGAAACACCATATATTTT | CASSQGGGSGNTIYF
. | TRBJ1-3 | . | TRBV28 | TGTGCCAGCAGTCCTCTTGGGCGGGGTCCCTCTGGAAACACCATATATTTT | CASSPLGRGPSGNTIYF
TRBD2 | TRBJ2-3 | . | TRBV10-3 | TGTGCCATCAGTGACGGCTCAGGGACTAGCGGGAGGGCCCCAGATACGCAGTATTTT | CAISDGSGTSGRAPDTQYF
. | TRBJ2-7 | . | TRBV9 | TGTGCCAGCAGCTCGACGAACGGGTACGAGCAGTACTTC | CASSSTNGYEQYF
TRBD2 | TRBJ2-1 | . | TRBV11-2 | TGTGCCAGCAGCTCGGGACTAGCGGGGACCAATGAGCAGTTCTTC | CASSSGLAGTNEQFF
TRBD2 | TRBJ2-7 | few | TRBV19 | TGTGCCAGTAGTGCTGGGACTAGTGGTACCACCGAGCAGTACTTC | CASSAGTSGTTEQYF
. | TRBJ1-4 | . | TRBV5-1 | TGCGCCAGCAGCTCCGGGGTGGGGGCTAGCGAAAAACTGTTTTTT | CASSSGVGASEKLFF
TRBD1 | TRBJ1-4 | . | TRBV6-5 | TGTGCCAGCGCCCCGAGAGGGGGCCGTGAAAAACTGTTTTTT | CASAPRGGREKLFF
TRBD1 | TRBJ1-5 | . | TRBV9 | TGTGCCAGCAGCGTAGGGGACAGGGGTACGCAGCCCCAGCATTTT | CASSVGDRGTQPQHF
TRBD1 | TRBJ1-3 | . | TRBV6-5 | TGTGCCAGCATCCGGGACAGGGGGGTAAACACCATATATTTT | CASIRDRGVNTIYF
. | TRBJ1-1 | . | TRBV7-2 | TGTGCCAGCAGCTTAGTCGCAGGGGTGAACACTGAAGCTTTCTTT | CASSLVAGVNTEAFF